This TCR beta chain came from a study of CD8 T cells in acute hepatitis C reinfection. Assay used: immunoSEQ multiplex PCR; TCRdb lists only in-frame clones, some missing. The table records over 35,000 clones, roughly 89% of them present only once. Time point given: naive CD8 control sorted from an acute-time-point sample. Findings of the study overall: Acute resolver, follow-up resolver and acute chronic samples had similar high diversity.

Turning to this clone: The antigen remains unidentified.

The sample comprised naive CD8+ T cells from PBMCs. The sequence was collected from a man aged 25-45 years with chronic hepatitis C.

This CDR3 is CASSLGLDMVNTGELFF. Written as DNA, the CDR3 is TGTGCCAGCAGTTTAGGGCTTGATATGGTGAACACCGGGGAGCTGTTTTTT. The chain links TRBV28 to TRBJ2-2; D is uncertain. The germline gives CDR1 MDHEN, CDR2 SYDVKM. This CDR3 is 17 amino acids long. V lost 2 bases to trimming and J lost 1 base, with 14 bases between them.